This TCR beta chain appears in the sequencing data of a study of blood T cells in healthy people across ages. The V gene lost 7 bases and the J gene lost 7 bases, with 16 bases spanning the gap. The length of the CDR3 is 12 residues. Per germline, CDR1 SQVTM and CDR2 ANQGSEA. In terms of origin and age, donors were healthy Caucasian individuals from Russia aged roughly 6 to 100. Extractions gave at least 5 micrograms of total RNA per sample. Notes on this clonotype: Antigen unknown.

PCR was performed a second time for about 7 to 12 cycles using a sample-barcoded 5' primer and a J-beta primer mix. TCRdb re-called the 5' RACE reads through MiXCR, storing one row per CDR3 protein. The table records more than 1 million distinct CDR3 sequences, around 43% of them present only once. Study-level points and caveats: Estimated diversity that came from one million T cells was considered an underestimate. Per million T cells, the diversity of TCR beta decreased roughly linearly as age advanced.

Sequenced material: blood. The rearrangement joins TRBV29-1 to TRBJ1-2; D is perhaps TRBD1 (6 bases). The clonotype originates from a woman aged 60-75 years in good health. The CDR3 sequence is CSDSQGRGGYTF. The CDR3 DNA follows: TGCAGCGACTCACAGGGAAGGGGTGGCTACACCTTC.